This TCR beta chain appears in the sequencing data of a study of blood T cell repertoires in COVID-19. This clone was seen only once. Other DNA sequences in the same sample also yield this CDR3. Germline lookup yields CDR1 MDHEN and CDR2 SYDVKM. This CDR3 spans 13 amino acids. V gave up 4 bases and J gave up 0 bases, with 6 bases separating them. The method was immunoSEQ multiplex PCR; TCRdb's version includes in-frame clones alone and lacks a portion of them. The data show roughly 100,000 clones, with 80% to 90% seen just once and less than 6.5% held by the top ten. The clonotype comes from a woman over 75 with active COVID-19. Sequencing input: peripheral blood. The V and J genes are TRBV28 and TRBJ1-1; TRBD1 is a possible D gene (6 bases). DNA for the CDR3: TGTGCCAGCAGTTACAGGGTGAACACTGAAGCTTTCTTT. Its translation: CASSYRVNTEAFF. Combining the CDR3 with reference TRBV28 and TRBJ1-1 gives the whole variable domain DVKVTQSSRYLVKRTGEKVFLECVQDMDHENMFWYRQDPGLGLRLIYFSYDVKMKEKGDIPEGYSVSREKKERFSLILESASTNQTSMYLCASSYRVNTEAFFGQGTRLTVV.